Included here is one TCR beta chain sequence, with context. The antigen it recognizes is unknown. No base-level quality is on record; no much larger clone is a single base apart. This specimen belongs to a study of monozygotic twins with cystic fibrosis (dated by TCRdb to the early 2020s). Background on the whole study: Barcoded libraries were prepared with approximately 15 PCR cycles from about 3.2 micrograms of fragmented DNA. To gauge how much genetics shapes V and J gene usage, the researchers compared TCR beta repertoires both within and across 16 monozygotic twin pairs who have cystic fibrosis. The cohort comprised ten female and six male twin pairs aged roughly 2.0 to 40 years, median about 10 years, mostly children and adolescents. Twins were ranked among roughly 1,000 cohort participants for weight-for-height and FEVPerc (FEV1 disease centile) on the day of blood sampling. Data for three of the twin pairs had already been reported earlier in a different context.

The cysteine opens and the phenylalanine closes a CDR3 of 15 amino acids. CDR3 DNA only is kept here, 45 bases in frame from base 1. V is trimmed back by 3 bases and J by 5 bases, and the junction contains 9 bases that no gene match accounts for. From a lookup of the germline V gene, CDR1 and CDR2 are SGDLS and YYNGEE. TCR beta CDR3 regions were amplified by multiplex PCR using the immunoSEQ immune profiling system, following the manufacturer's instructions. Sequencing was performed on an Illumina NextSeq system. As for the original processing: Sequence data were processed on the immunoSEQ Analyzer platform, and clonality was calculated as the square root of Simpson's index of productive rearrangements. Similarity in V and J usage was measured by Jensen-Shannon distance, and OLGA was used to compute CDR3 generation probabilities. Shared CDR3 sequences were searched against the immuneACCESS database (August 2020) and VDJdb (December 2020). Held by TCRdb, this immuneACCESS table contains in-frame sequences only and omits some clones. Under half of the omission traces to an unresolved V gene where checked; the cause of the rest is unknown. From that table come the V and J calls and clone size; the DNA was used to work out D and trimming. The sample table lists some 8,900 clones, 98% to 99% of them with a count of one. The top ten clonotypes cover approximately 0.24% of the sample.

Results and caveats for the whole study, not just this receptor: Only a small cohort was studied, and no association of shared CDR3 numbers with age, concordance or disease severity was found. Monozygotic CF twin pairs shared significantly more nucleotide-identical clonotypes within each pair than unrelated CF individuals shared with one another (P = 0.000026, Mann-Whitney). Simpson clonality was generally low (median around 0.01), suggesting a naive-dominated repertoire, with higher clonality in the most severely affected patients. In 13 of 16 pairs, V gene usage most closely resembled the co-twin's, and the same held for J usage in 8 of 16 pairs, a pattern suggesting genetic constraints.

The twin pairs came from the European Cystic Fibrosis Twin and Sibling Study Cohort, which recruited patients from over a hundred CF clinics across 14 European countries. Zygosity and CFTR genotype were verified in-house, and zygosity was tested by multiplex PCR of nine short tandem repeat loci. Peripheral blood was taken from each twin, and clinical parameters were recorded on the day of blood sampling. Genomic DNA was isolated from peripheral blood cells with phenol/chloroform and kept in TE buffer at 4 degrees C. The source of this sequence is a girl aged 2 to 10 with cystic fibrosis. This chain joins TRBV9 to TRBJ1-2; 8 junctional bases match TRBD1. Source material: blood. In nucleotides, the sequence is TGTGCCAGCAGCGCCCGACAGGGGTGGGGGTATGGCTACACCTTC. This gives the protein CASSARQGWGYGYTF.